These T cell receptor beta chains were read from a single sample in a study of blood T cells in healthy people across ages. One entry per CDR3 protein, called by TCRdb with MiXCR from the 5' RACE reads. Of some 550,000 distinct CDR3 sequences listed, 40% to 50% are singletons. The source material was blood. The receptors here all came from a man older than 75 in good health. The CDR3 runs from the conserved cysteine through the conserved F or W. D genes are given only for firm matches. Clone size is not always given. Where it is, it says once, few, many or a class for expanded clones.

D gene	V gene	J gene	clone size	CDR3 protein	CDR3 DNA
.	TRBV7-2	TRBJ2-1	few	CASSLHWASGTYNEQFF	TGTGCCAGCAGCTTACACTGGGCTTCGGGCACATACAATGAGCAGTTCTTC
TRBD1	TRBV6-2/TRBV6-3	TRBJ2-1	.	CATRTGAYNEQFF	TGTGCCACCAGGACAGGGGCCTACAATGAGCAGTTCTTC
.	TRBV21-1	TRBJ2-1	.	CASSKALAGLADYNEQFF	TGTGCCAGCAGCAAAGCGCTGGCGGGACTAGCGGACTACAATGAGCAGTTCTTC
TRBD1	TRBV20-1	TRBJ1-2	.	CMGGQGADGYTF	TGCATGGGGGGACAGGGGGCCGATGGCTACACCTTC
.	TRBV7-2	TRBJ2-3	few	CASSPGPDSLTDTQYF	TGTGCCAGCAGCCCGGGGCCGGACAGCTTAACAGATACGCAGTATTTT
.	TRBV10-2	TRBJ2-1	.	CASSESSWGGDEQFF	TGCGCCAGCAGTGAGTCGAGCTGGGGGGGCGATGAGCAGTTCTTC
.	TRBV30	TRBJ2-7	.	CAWSIGGTDSYKQYF	TGTGCCTGGTCCATAGGGGGGACGGACTCCTACAAGCAGTACTTC
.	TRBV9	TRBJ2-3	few	CASSYIGGNTDTQYF	TGTGCCAGCAGCTATATAGGGGGGAACACAGATACGCAGTATTTT
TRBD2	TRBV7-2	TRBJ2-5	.	CDSSLGAGGGETQYF	TGTGACAGCAGCTTAGGAGCGGGAGGGGGAGAGACCCAGTACTTC
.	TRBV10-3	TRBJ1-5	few	CAISERGGGNQPQHF	TGTGCCATCAGTGAGCGGGGGGGTGGCAATCAGCCCCAGCATTTT
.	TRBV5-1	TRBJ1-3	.	CASTDSGNTIYF	TGCGCCAGCACGGACAGCGGAAACACCATATATTTT
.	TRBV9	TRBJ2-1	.	CASSQGETYNEQFF	TGTGCCAGCTCTCAGGGAGAGACCTACAATGAGCAGTTCTTC
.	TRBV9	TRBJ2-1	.	CASSVGDPAYNEQFF	TGTGCCAGCAGCGTAGGAGACCCAGCCTACAATGAGCAGTTCTTC
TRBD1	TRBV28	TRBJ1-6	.	CASSRGTGGNSPLHF	TGTGCCAGCAGTCGCGGGACAGGGGGAAATTCACCCCTCCACTTT
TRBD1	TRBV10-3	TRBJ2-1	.	CATIPSGQGPNEQFF	TGTGCCACCATCCCCTCCGGACAGGGGCCAAATGAGCAGTTCTTC
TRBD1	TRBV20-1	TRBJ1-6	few	CSADPGQGLPLHF	TGCAGTGCTGATCCGGGACAGGGTCTACCCCTCCACTTT
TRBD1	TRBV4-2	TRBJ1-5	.	CASSQDGATGGYQPQHF	TGTGCCAGCAGCCAAGATGGGGCGACAGGGGGATATCAGCCCCAGCATTTT
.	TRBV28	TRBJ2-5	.	CASSPGPTRETQYF	TGTGCCAGCAGCCCCGGACCCACGAGGGAGACCCAGTACTTC
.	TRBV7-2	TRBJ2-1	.	CAGSQIRASNEQFF	TGTGCCGGCAGCCAGATTAGGGCCAGCAATGAGCAGTTCTTC
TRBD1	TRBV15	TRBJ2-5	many	CATSSRQGSETQYF	TGTGCCACCAGCAGCCGACAGGGCTCAGAGACCCAGTACTTC
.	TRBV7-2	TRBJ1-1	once	CTSSFWNTEAFF	TGTACCAGCAGCTTTTGGAACACTGAAGCTTTCTTT
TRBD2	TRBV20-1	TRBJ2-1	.	CSALESSGGVNEQFF	TGCAGTGCTTTAGAATCTAGCGGGGGGGTCAATGAGCAGTTCTTC
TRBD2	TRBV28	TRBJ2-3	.	CASSRAGGATDTQYF	TGTGCCAGCAGCCGAGCGGGGGGCGCGACAGATACGCAGTATTTT
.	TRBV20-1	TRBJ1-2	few	CRGSGGEKYGYTF	TGCAGGGGATCTGGTGGGGAAAAGTATGGCTACACCTTC
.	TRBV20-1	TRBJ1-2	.	CSGKRTDYGYTF	TGCAGTGGAAAAAGGACAGACTATGGCTACACCTTC
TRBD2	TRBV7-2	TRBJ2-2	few	CASSSTSRSNTGELFF	TGTGCCAGCAGCTCGACTAGCAGATCGAACACCGGGGAGCTGTTTTTT
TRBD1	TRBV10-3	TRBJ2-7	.	CAISGTGTGLYEQYF	TGTGCCATCAGTGGCACCGGGACAGGGCTCTACGAGCAGTACTTC
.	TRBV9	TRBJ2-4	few	CASSRGGLAKNIQYF	TGTGCCAGCAGCCGAGGGGGTTTAGCCAAAAACATTCAGTACTTC
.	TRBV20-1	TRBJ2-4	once	CSAPKGVGNIQYF	TGCAGTGCCCCTAAGGGGGTGGGAAACATTCAGTACTTC
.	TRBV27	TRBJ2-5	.	CASSFDENEQYF	TGTGCCAGCAGTTTTGACGAAAATGAGCAGTACTTC
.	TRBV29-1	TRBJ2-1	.	CSVVTRPEQFF	TGCAGCGTAGTAACTAGGCCCGAGCAGTTCTTC
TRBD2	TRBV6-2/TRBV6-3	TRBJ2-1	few	CASSGAGGHHEQFF	TGTGCCAGCAGCGGAGCGGGAGGGCACCATGAGCAGTTCTTC